The 30 T cell receptor beta chains presented below share a single source sample, sequenced in a study of blood T cell repertoires in COVID-19. Using immunoSEQ multiplex PCR, the repertoire was profiled, and TCRdb retains in-frame clones only, with some absent. The sample lists nearly 80,000 clones; 65% to 85% were seen once. The sequenced sample consisted of peripheral blood. Receptors originate from a man between 45 and 60 years old with acute or convalescent COVID-19.

The chain carries TRBV7-2 and TRBJ2-5; TRBD2 matches 13 bases. The CDR3 extends over 16 amino acids. Germline V gene data show CDR1 as SGHTA and CDR2 as FQGNSA. V trimming: 5 bases; J trimming: 4 bases; junction bases outside the gene matches: 7. The CDR3 coding sequence is TGTGCCAGCAGCGCCGGGACTAGCGGGATCCGAGAGACCCAGTACTTC. As protein: CASSAGTSGIRETQYF.

This chain connects TRBV6-5 to TRBJ2-7; 9 positions agree with TRBD2. Germline values: CDR1 MNHEY, CDR2 SVGAGI. The CDR3 loop spans 15 amino acids. V was clipped by 0 bases and J by 4 bases; unmatched bases: 4. As DNA, the CDR3 is TGTGCCAGCAGTTACTCTGAGCTAGCGGGATACGAGCAGTACTTC. This codes for CASSYSELAGYEQYF.

This chain joins TRBV29-1 and TRBJ2-3; D not resolved. Germline V lookup: CDR1 SQVTM, CDR2 ANQGSEA. The V end lost 4 bases, the J end lost 1 base, and 9 bases lay between the germline ends. CDR3 size: 13 residues. The CDR3 here is CSVVSTRTDTQYF. As DNA, the CDR3 is TGCAGCGTTGTTTCTACTCGCACAGATACGCAGTATTTT.

The V call is TRBV5-8, the J call TRBJ2-3, with TRBD2 as a possible D gene (5 bases). Germline V lookup: CDR1 SGHTS, CDR2 YDEGEE. The CDR3 consists of 13 residues. Trimming removed 0 bases from V and 5 bases from J, with 7 bases in between. CDR3 region: CASSLVGVDTQYF. The CDR3 DNA is TGTGCCAGCAGCTTGGTGGGAGTAGATACGCAGTATTTT.

This chain links TRBV19 with TRBJ1-2; D unclear. The CDR3 runs to 13 residues. CDR1 is LNHDA and CDR2 is SQIVND in the germline V gene (reference sequence). Trimming cost V 2 bases and J 7 bases, with 11 bases left between them. As DNA, the CDR3 is TGTGCCAGTAGTATATCGGGAAAGGGTGGCTACACCTTC. Translated, it gives CASSISGKGGYTF.

V is TRBV11-3 and J is TRBJ1-6; D is unclear. CDR1 and CDR2 (germline): SGHNT, YENEEA. Deletions cut 0 bases from V and 6 bases from J, with 6 bases between. This CDR3 spans 14 amino acids. The CDR3 reads CASSLETANSPLHF. The DNA for the CDR3 is TGTGCCAGCAGCTTAGAGACTGCTAATTCACCCCTCCACTTT.

The J gene is TRBJ2-3, the V gene TRBV14; 9 positions match TRBD1. V lost 4 bases to trimming and J lost 2 bases; unmatched junction nucleotides: 4. Looked up from germline, CDR1 is SGHDN and CDR2 is FVKESK. This CDR3 contains 15 residues. CDR3 sequence reads: CASSLTGGATDTQYF. The DNA of the CDR3 is TGTGCCAGCAGCCTGACAGGGGGGGCCACAGATACGCAGTATTTT.

This chain connects TRBV9 to TRBJ1-1; a possible D gene is TRBD1 (5 bases). The CDR3 is 13 residues long. Germline V gene lookup returns CDR1 SGDLS and CDR2 YYNGEE. Deletions cut 3 bases from V and 3 bases from J, with 9 bases between. Written as DNA, the CDR3 is TGTGCCAGCAGCGAATCAGGGTACACTGAAGCTTTCTTT. It encodes CASSESGYTEAFF. Filled out from reference TRBV9 and TRBJ1-1, the complete variable domain reads DSGVTQTPKHLITATGQRVTLRCSPRSGDLSVYWYQQSLDQGLQFLIQYYNGEERAKGNILERFSAQQFPDLHSELNLSSLELGDSALYFCASSESGYTEAFFGQGTRLTVV.

This sequence joins TRBV3-1 (or the pseudogene TRBV3-2) and TRBJ2-1, with D maybe TRBD2 (7 bases). The CDR3 length is 16 residues. V shed 4 bases and J shed 5 bases, with 18 bases lying between them. The germline gives CDR1 LGHDT, CDR2 YNNKEL (reference sequence). DNA for the CDR3: TGTGCCAGCAGCCCTCGGGGGCGGGAGTTGAACAATGAGCAGTTCTTC. It translates to CASSPRGRELNNEQFF.

J is TRBJ1-3 and V is TRBV15, with a tentative D call TRBD1 (5 bases). This CDR3 has 15 residues. Trimming left V 0 bases short and J 1 base short, with 7 bases between. Germline lookup yields CDR1 LNHNV and CDR2 YYDKDF (reference sequence). CDR3 amino acids: CATSRDRVSGNTIYF. CDR3 bases: TGTGCCACCAGCAGAGACAGGGTTTCTGGAAACACCATATATTTT.

The rearrangement links TRBV21-1 to TRBJ1-1; TRBD1 is the table's D call and was not checked against the DNA. TRBV21-1 is recorded as a pseudogene. CDR3 size: 12 residues. The CDR3 region has the DNA TGTGCCAGCACAACAGGTAACACTGAAGCTTTCTTT. Amino acids: CASTTGNTEAFF.

The chain carries TRBV6-2 or TRBV6-3 and TRBJ1-6; D is ambiguous. Trimming shortened V by 6 bases and J by 4 bases, and 13 bases separated the two germline ends. Germline V lookup: CDR1 MNHEY, CDR2 SVGEGT. This CDR3 spans 15 amino acids. As DNA, the CDR3 is TGTGCCAGCAGCCTCCTACGGGAATATAATTCACCCCTCCACTTT. Translating gives CASSLLREYNSPLHF.

The J gene is TRBJ2-7, the V gene TRBV6-1, with 10 positions matching TRBD2. CDR1 MNHNS and CDR2 SASEGT come from the germline V gene. The length of the CDR3 is 18 residues. The V and J ends lost 0 bases and 0 bases, in that order; junction bases with no gene match: 8. CDR3 region: CASSEAFARTSGSYEQYF. The CDR3 DNA reads TGTGCCAGCAGTGAAGCATTCGCCAGGACTAGCGGCTCCTACGAGCAGTACTTC.

The gene calls are TRBV21-1 and TRBJ2-3; the table's D call, TRBD2, has no DNA check behind it. TRBV21-1 is termed a pseudogene. The CDR3 consists of 13 residues. CDR3 nucleotide sequence: TGTGCCAGCAGCGCCACTAGCACAGATACGCAGTATTTT. Protein product: CASSATSTDTQYF.

The CDR3 loop is CASSPQGQRTGELFF. Here the CDR3 DNA reads TGTGCCAGCTCACCACAAGGACAGAGAACCGGGGAGCTGTTTTTT. The V gene is TRBV18, the J gene TRBJ2-2; a weak D match, TRBD1 (6 bases). Germline V gene sequence: CDR1 KGHSH, CDR2 LQKENI. The CDR3 sequence is 15 residues long. The V end lost 1 base, the J end lost 5 bases, and 11 bases lay between the germline ends. The full variable domain, with the rest looked up from reference TRBV18 and TRBJ2-2, is NAGVMQNPRHLVRRRGQEARLRCSPMKGHSHVYWYRQLPEEGLKFMVYLQKENIIDESGMPKERFSAEFPKEGPSILRIQQVVRGDSAAYFCASSPQGQRTGELFFGEGSRLTVL.

The V and J genes are TRBV28 and TRBJ1-2; 8 bases map to TRBD1. Germline V lookup: CDR1 MDHEN, CDR2 SYDVKM. This CDR3 spans 14 amino acids. The trim removed 4 bases at V and 8 bases at J, leaving 9 bases unmatched. This CDR3 reads CASSSTGTGDGYTF. The CDR3 DNA reads as TGTGCCAGCAGTTCCACCGGGACAGGAGACGGCTACACCTTC.

The chain combines TRBV7-2 with TRBJ2-7, with D perhaps TRBD1 (6 bases). Germline V gene lookup returns CDR1 SGHTA and CDR2 FQGNSA. V shed 6 bases and J shed 3 bases, with 18 bases lying between them. This CDR3 spans 15 amino acids. The CDR3 coding sequence is TGTGCCAGCAGACTCCGGGACACAGAACTCTACGAGCAGTACTTC. This encodes CASRLRDTELYEQYF.

This clone was counted a single time. This specimen includes other DNA sequences encoding the same CDR3. The rearrangement joins TRBV27 to TRBJ1-3; D not resolved. V shed 5 bases and J shed 4 bases, with 9 bases lying between them. CDR3 length: 13 residues. Looked up from germline, CDR1 is MNHEY and CDR2 is SMNVEV (reference sequence). The CDR3 loop reads CASSPSTGNTIYF. CDR3 DNA sequence: TGTGCCAGCAGTCCTTCGACAGGAAACACCATATATTTT.

The rearrangement links TRBV28 to TRBJ1-2; D ambiguous. This CDR3 contains 13 residues. Trimming shortened V by 7 bases and J by 5 bases, and 14 bases separated the two germline ends. The germline V gene encodes CDR1 MDHEN and CDR2 SYDVKM. CDR3 sequence (DNA): TGTGCCAGCACCTCGGTCTTGTCGTATGGCTACACCTTC. The encoded protein is CASTSVLSYGYTF.

The chain employs TRBV5-4 and TRBJ2-1, with 7 bases aligning to TRBD2. The J segment lost 7 bases and the V segment lost 2 bases, leaving 9 bases of the junction unmatched. This CDR3 is built from 15 residues. Germline V CDR1 and CDR2: SGHNT, YYREEE (reference sequence). The DNA of the CDR3 is TGTGCCAGCAGCTTTCGCGGCGGGAGTCAGAATGAGCAGTTCTTC. This translates into CASSFRGGSQNEQFF.

The genes are TRBV7-9 and TRBJ2-1, with 15 positions matching TRBD2. Germline loops: CDR1 SEHNR, CDR2 FQNEAQ (reference sequence). This CDR3 comprises 15 residues. V shed 4 bases and J 9 bases; nucleotides not matched to a gene: 4. CDR3 residues: CASSSPGLAGGEQFF. In DNA form, the CDR3 reads TGTGCCAGCAGCTCCCCGGGACTAGCGGGAGGTGAGCAGTTCTTC.

This clone was picked up one time. The genes are TRBV5-1 and TRBJ1-1; a possible D gene is TRBD1 (5 bases). The germline V gene has CDR1 SGHRS and CDR2 YFSETQ. The V end lost 5 bases, the J end lost 5 bases, and 13 bases lay between the germline ends. The CDR3 covers 13 residues. CDR3 sequence: CASRSQGGTEAFF. The CDR3 DNA reads as TGCGCCAGCAGGTCTCAGGGTGGAACTGAAGCTTTCTTT.

The chain carries TRBV18 and TRBJ1-3, with TRBD1 matching 7 bases. V lost 5 bases to trimming and J lost 0 bases; unmatched junction nucleotides: 7. The CDR3 is 16 amino acids. CDR1 is KGHSH, CDR2 LQKENI, per germline. The CDR3 DNA reads as TGTGCCAGCTCAATGGGACAGCCCTTCTCTGGAAACACCATATATTTT. Its protein is CASSMGQPFSGNTIYF.

This chain uses TRBV19 with TRBJ2-1; no reliable D call. The CDR3 runs 12 residues. Germline V gene data show CDR1 as LNHDA and CDR2 as SQIVND (reference sequence). The ends were cut back, 2 bases at V and 4 bases at J, with 3 bases in the middle. The CDR3 protein is CASSILYNEQFF. CDR3 nucleotide sequence: TGTGCCAGTAGTATACTATACAATGAGCAGTTCTTC.

Comments on this clone: Other DNA sequences from this sample encode an identical CDR3 as well. The chain links TRBV20-1 to TRBJ2-7, with 9 bases that match TRBD1. This CDR3 region has 11 residues. CDR1 DFQATT and CDR2 SNEGSKA come from the germline V gene (reference sequence). The V gene end was trimmed by 5 bases and the J gene end by 5 bases; junction bases not matched to a gene: 1. CDR3: CSAGQGNEQYF. CDR3 nucleotide sequence: TGCAGTGCTGGACAGGGGAACGAGCAGTACTTC.

CDR3 residues: CASVRDRGYNEQFF. CDR3 coding DNA: TGTGCCAGTGTCCGGGACAGGGGCTACAATGAGCAGTTCTTC. The rearrangement links TRBV19 to TRBJ2-1, with TRBD1 identical over 10 bases. The J segment lost 3 bases and the V segment lost 8 bases, leaving 4 bases of the junction unmatched. Germline-derived CDR1 and CDR2 are LNHDA and SQIVND (reference sequence). The CDR3 has 14 residues.

The chain recombines TRBV18 with TRBJ2-1, with TRBD1 matching 8 bases. The CDR3 contains 14 residues. Trimming took 1 base from V and 7 from J; bases not matched to a gene: 3. Germline CDR1 is KGHSH and CDR2 is LQKENI. CDR3 in DNA: TGTGCCAGCTCACCACAAACAGGGGGGAATGAGCAGTTCTTC. This gives the protein CASSPQTGGNEQFF.

The count of this clone is one. The gene calls are TRBV9 and TRBJ2-3; maybe TRBD2 (6 bases). V was trimmed by 2 bases and J by 1 base, leaving 11 bases between them. Germline CDR1 and CDR2: SGDLS and YYNGEE. The CDR3 is 15 amino acids. The chain's CDR3 is CASSVTGDRTDTQYF. CDR3 DNA: TGTGCCAGCAGCGTTACGGGGGACCGCACAGATACGCAGTATTTT.

The CDR3 DNA reads as TGTGCCAGCAGCCAGACACTTGACACTGAAGCTTTCTTT. It codes for CASSQTLDTEAFF. V is TRBV12-3 or TRBV12-4 and J is TRBJ1-1; D uncertain. The CDR3 has 13 residues. Trimming shortened V by 6 bases and J by 3 bases, and 11 bases separated the two germline ends.

V gene TRBV6-2 or TRBV6-3 combines with J gene TRBJ2-1, with 12 bases matching TRBD2. V lost 2 bases and J lost 6; bases outside the gene matches: 5. This CDR3 region has 16 residues. Per the germline V gene, CDR1 is MNHEY and CDR2 is SVGEGT. The CDR3 bases are TGTGCCAGCAGTTACGAAGGACTAGCGGGGCGCAATGAGCAGTTCTTC. Encoded protein: CASSYEGLAGRNEQFF.